A selection of T cell receptor beta chains follows, all from one sample in a study of technical replicates of blood from a few donors. Data came from immunoSEQ multiplex PCR; TCRdb stores just in-frame clones and leaves some out. The sample has tens of thousands of clones, roughly 93% seen once. Sequencing input: T cells isolated from PBMCs. The source of these receptors is a human donor in good health. The CDR3 runs from the conserved cysteine through the conserved F or W. D genes are given only for firm matches. A row's size may be missing; if present it is once, few, many or a size class.

j_call,v_call,d_call,clone_size,cdr3_nt,cdr3_aa
TRBJ2-7,TRBV18,NA,NA,TGTGCCAGCTCCCCCAGGGAATGGGAGCAGTACTTC,CASSPREWEQYF
TRBJ2-1,TRBV7-9,NA,NA,TGTGCCAGCAGCTGGACTGTAACGACTACCTACAATGAGCAGTTCTTC,CASSWTVTTTYNEQFF
TRBJ1-5,TRBV7-9,NA,NA,TGTGCCAGCAGCTTAGACGGGGGGACGGGGCAGCCCCAGCATTTT,CASSLDGGTGQPQHF
TRBJ2-3,TRBV5-4,TRBD2,NA,TGTGCCAGCAGCTTCTATCTAGCGGAGGGGTTGAATACGCAGTATTTT,CASSFYLAEGLNTQYF
TRBJ1-1,TRBV29-1,NA,NA,TGCAGCCTTATAGAAGGGGGGGCGGACACTGAAGCTTTCTTT,CSLIEGGADTEAFF
TRBJ2-6,TRBV19,TRBD1,NA,TGTGCCAGTAGGGGGACAGCCAGTTCTGGGGCCAACGTCCTGACTTTC,CASRGTASSGANVLTF
TRBJ2-2,TRBV6-6,NA,NA,TGTGCCAGCAGTTCCAGGAACCTCGCCGGGGAGCTGTTTTTT,CASSSRNLAGELFF
TRBJ2-2,TRBV11-3,TRBD2,NA,TGTGCCAGCAGCGCGGGGACTAGCGGATACACCGGGGAGCTGTTTTTT,CASSAGTSGYTGELFF
TRBJ2-5,TRBV30,NA,NA,TGTGCCTGGAGGTATCAAGAGACCCAGTACTTC,CAWRYQETQYF
TRBJ1-2,TRBV9,TRBD1,NA,TGTGCCAGCAGCTCAAACAGAGCCGGGACAGGGGTCTATGGCTACACCTTC,CASSSNRAGTGVYGYTF
TRBJ1-1,TRBV2,NA,NA,TGTGCCAGCAGTGAATCCCCTCTTCACAGTTGGGACACTGAAGCTTTCTTT,CASSESPLHSWDTEAFF
TRBJ1-1,TRBV10-1,NA,NA,TGCGCCAGCAGTGTAGACAGTAACCGAAGGAACACTGAAGCTTTCTTT,CASSVDSNRRNTEAFF
TRBJ2-3,TRBV4-1,NA,NA,TGCGCCAGCAGCCAAGTGCGACTAGTTGTAGGCGATACGCAGTATTTT,CASSQVRLVVGDTQYF
TRBJ2-7,TRBV7-2,NA,NA,TGTGCCAGCAGCTTAGTGGCCCCTTCTTCCTACGAGCAGTACTTC,CASSLVAPSSYEQYF
TRBJ2-1,TRBV6-6,TRBD2,NA,TGTGCCAGCAGTTACAGGCGGGAGCCTGGGAATGAGCAGTTCTTC,CASSYRREPGNEQFF
TRBJ2-7,TRBV6-5,NA,once,TGTGCCAGCAGTTACTCGGAGCGGTCTTACGAGCAGTACTTC,CASSYSERSYEQYF
TRBJ2-5,TRBV9,NA,NA,TGTGCCAGCAGCGTAGACAGGGCAGAGACCCAGTACTTC,CASSVDRAETQYF
TRBJ2-7,TRBV29-1,TRBD1,NA,TGCAGCGTTCGAGCAGGGGGCCGGTACGAGCAGTACTTC,CSVRAGGRYEQYF
TRBJ1-1,TRBV7-9,NA,NA,TGTGCCAGCAGCTTAGATAGGGCCAGGGAAACTGAAGCTTTCTTT,CASSLDRARETEAFF
TRBJ1-3,TRBV12-5,TRBD1,NA,TGTGCTAGTGGGACAGGGGGCCCTGGAAACACCATATATTTT,CASGTGGPGNTIYF
TRBJ1-5,TRBV6-5,NA,once,TGTGCCAGCAGTTACGGGGGGAAGCCCCAGCATTTT,CASSYGGKPQHF
TRBJ1-1,TRBV28,TRBD1,NA,TGTGCCAGCAGTTTAACAGGGGGCACTGAAGCTTTCTTT,CASSLTGGTEAFF
TRBJ2-5,TRBV9,NA,NA,TGTGCCAGCAGCGTAGTGGGACACCCCCAAGAGACCCAGTACTTC,CASSVVGHPQETQYF
TRBJ2-1,TRBV6-4,TRBD2,NA,TGTGCCAGCAGTTCCGGGACTAGCAATGAGCAGTTCTTC,CASSSGTSNEQFF
TRBJ2-1,TRBV27,TRBD2,NA,TGTGCCAGCAGTTTATACACTAGCGGGACGGGTGAGCAGTTCTTC,CASSLYTSGTGEQFF
TRBJ1-1,TRBV10-1,NA,NA,TGCGCCAGCAGAAAGGGAGAGTTCACTGAAGCTTTCTTT,CASRKGEFTEAFF
TRBJ2-7,TRBV6-5,TRBD2,NA,TGTGCCAGCAGTCAGCGGGAGATTTACGAGCAGTACTTC,CASSQREIYEQYF
TRBJ1-4,TRBV5-1,NA,NA,TGCGCCAGCAGCTTGATGTTTTCGGGTCAGCTACCCTCAACTAATGAAAAACTGTTTTTT,CASSLMFSGQLPSTNEKLFF
TRBJ2-7,TRBV7-6,TRBD1,NA,TGTGCCAGCAGCTTGACAGGGAACTACGGCGAGCAGTACTTC,CASSLTGNYGEQYF
TRBJ2-7,TRBV6-5,TRBD1,NA,TGTGCCAGCAGTTTTCAGGGACAGGTCGGCGGGGAGCAGTACTTC,CASSFQGQVGGEQYF
TRBJ1-5,TRBV10-2,NA,NA,TGCGCCAGCAGTGATTCAGGGGCTCGTCAGCCCCAGCATTTT,CASSDSGARQPQHF
TRBJ1-1,TRBV5-1,NA,NA,TGCGCCAGCAGCCCTACACAGGGAAACACTGAAGCTTTCTTT,CASSPTQGNTEAFF
TRBJ1-1,TRBV9,NA,few,TGTGCCAGCAGCGGCCGAGTAGCTTTCTTT,CASSGRVAFF
TRBJ2-2,TRBV27,NA,NA,TGTGCCAGCAGTTCCTACACCGGGGAGCTGTTTTTT,CASSSYTGELFF
TRBJ2-3,TRBV4-2,TRBD2,NA,TGTGCCAGCAGCCAAGATGGGGGGGCTAGCGGGAGTACGGATACGCAGTATTTT,CASSQDGGASGSTDTQYF
TRBJ1-1,TRBV11-2,NA,NA,TGTGCCAGCAGCTTCAGGGTTCGAATGGGGACTGAAGCTTTCTTT,CASSFRVRMGTEAFF
TRBJ1-4,TRBV15,TRBD1,NA,TGTGCCACCAGCGGACAGGGGAGAAAACTGTTTTTT,CATSGQGRKLFF
TRBJ2-5,TRBV18,TRBD2,NA,TGTGCCAGCTCACCAAATTCGGGACTAGCGGTAGAGACCCAGTACTTC,CASSPNSGLAVETQYF